These T cell receptor beta chains were read from a single sample in a study of CD8+ T cells in alopecia areata. Assay: immunoSEQ multiplex PCR; the TCRdb copy retains only in-frame clones and omits some. The top ten hold 0.48% of the sample, which has roughly 220,000 clones, more than 30% seen once. Sequences were derived from CD4+ T cells sorted from blood, sampled at approximately week 30, from a patient treated with tofacitinib. The receptors here all came from a human donor with alopecia areata. Both conserved end residues are part of each CDR3.

TRBJ2-1,TRBV5-1,CASSPIPGLAENEQFF
TRBJ2-5,TRBV6-6,CASTLRGGWTQYF
TRBJ1-1,TRBV13,CASSLRDRGNTEAFF
TRBJ2-7,TRBV5-1,CASSLGDNSYEQYF
TRBJ2-2,TRBV9,CASSVGHMNTGELFF
TRBJ1-4,TRBV4-1,CASSQRTGTGNEKLFF
TRBJ1-1,TRBV29-1,CSVESWSWNSNTEAFF
TRBJ2-5,TRBV27,CASSLGRGLEETQYF
TRBJ1-5,TRBV2,CASSVEGQGARQPQHF
TRBJ1-1,TRBV30,CAWRAKGQGPLNTEAFF
TRBJ2-7,TRBV27,CASSKVDRDAHEQYF
TRBJ2-7,TRBV10-2,CASTQVDGSYEQYF
TRBJ2-1,TRBV2,CASNSQRGGRNEQFF
TRBJ2-2,TRBV6-5,CASRFRRNTGELFF
TRBJ2-3,TRBV30,CAWSLVPDRGRGDTQYF
TRBJ1-3,TRBV7-2,CASSAVLQGAAGNTIYF
TRBJ2-7,TRBV7-9,CASSLNYEQYF
TRBJ1-4,TRBV6-5,CASSYSMGTEKLFF
TRBJ2-3,TRBV2,CASRSLAGPNTQYF
TRBJ1-1,TRBV29-1,CSVSYTEAFF
TRBJ2-1,TRBV19,CASSIGSPQVPYNEQFF
TRBJ1-3,TRBV30,CAWSAPGQGRNTIYF
TRBJ2-2,TRBV19,CASRPGAATGELFF
TRBJ2-7,TRBV4-1,CASSQGIQGAQAYEQYF
TRBJ1-4,TRBV2,CASSGHIPNEKLFF
TRBJ2-3,TRBV5-1,CASSPSGRRPDTQYF
TRBJ2-1,TRBV19,CASSTRTGRGNEQFF
TRBJ1-2,TRBV6-1,CASSFRVLYGYTF
TRBJ2-2,TRBV6-5,CASSLDWSGELFF
TRBJ2-7,TRBV10-3,CAITAGDLYEQYF
TRBJ2-5,TRBV5-1,CASSPRGPDQETQYF
TRBJ2-5,TRBV4-2,CASSQDRETQYF
TRBJ2-3,TRBV7-2,CASSIRPWDTQYF
TRBJ2-2,TRBV5-1,CASSSYSGTANTGELFF